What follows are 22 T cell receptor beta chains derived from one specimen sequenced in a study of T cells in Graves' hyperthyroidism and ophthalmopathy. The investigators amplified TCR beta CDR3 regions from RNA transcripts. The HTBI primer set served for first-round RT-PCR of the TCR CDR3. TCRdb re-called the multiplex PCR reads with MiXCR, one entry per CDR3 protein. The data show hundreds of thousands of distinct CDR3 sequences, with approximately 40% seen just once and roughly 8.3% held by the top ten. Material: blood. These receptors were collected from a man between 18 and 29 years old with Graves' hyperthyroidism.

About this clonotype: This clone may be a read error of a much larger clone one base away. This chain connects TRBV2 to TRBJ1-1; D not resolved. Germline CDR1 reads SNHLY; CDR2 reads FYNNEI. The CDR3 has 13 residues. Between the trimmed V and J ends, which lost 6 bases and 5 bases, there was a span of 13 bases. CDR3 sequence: CASSVTRKTEAFF. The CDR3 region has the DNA TGTGCCAGCAGCGTCACCCGGAAAACTGAAGCTTTCTTT.

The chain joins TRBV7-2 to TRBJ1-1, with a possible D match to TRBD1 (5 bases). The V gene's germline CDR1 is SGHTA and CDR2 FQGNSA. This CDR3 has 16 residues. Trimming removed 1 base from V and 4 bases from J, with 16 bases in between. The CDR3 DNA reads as TGTGCCAGCAGCTTAGGAGGGGCTGCGGGGACCACTGAAGCTTTCTTT. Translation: CASSLGGAAGTTEAFF.

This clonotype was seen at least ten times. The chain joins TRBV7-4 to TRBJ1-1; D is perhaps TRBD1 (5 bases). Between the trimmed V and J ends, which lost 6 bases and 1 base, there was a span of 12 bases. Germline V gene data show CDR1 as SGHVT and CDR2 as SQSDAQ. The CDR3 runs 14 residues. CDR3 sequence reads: CASRLGRPNTEAFF. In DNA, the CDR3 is TGTGCCAGCAGGTTGGGACGGCCGAACACTGAAGCTTTCTTT.

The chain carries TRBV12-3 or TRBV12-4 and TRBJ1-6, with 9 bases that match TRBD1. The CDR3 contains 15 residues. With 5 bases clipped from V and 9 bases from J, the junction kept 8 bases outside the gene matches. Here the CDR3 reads CASSEATGGSSPLHF. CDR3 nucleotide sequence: TGTGCCAGCAGTGAAGCGACAGGGGGAAGTTCACCCCTCCACTTT.

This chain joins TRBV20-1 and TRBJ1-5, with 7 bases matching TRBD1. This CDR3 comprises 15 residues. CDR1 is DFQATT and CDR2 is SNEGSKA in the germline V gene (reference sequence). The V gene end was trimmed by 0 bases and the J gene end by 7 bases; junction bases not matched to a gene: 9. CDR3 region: CSARDSGQTGQPQHF. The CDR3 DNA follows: TGCAGTGCTAGAGACTCGGGACAGACGGGACAGCCCCAGCATTTT.

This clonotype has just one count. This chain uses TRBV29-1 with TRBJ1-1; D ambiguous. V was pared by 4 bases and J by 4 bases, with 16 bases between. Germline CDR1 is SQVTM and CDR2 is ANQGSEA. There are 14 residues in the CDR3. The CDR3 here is CSVAGLPRSTEAFF. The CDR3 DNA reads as TGCAGCGTTGCGGGCCTCCCCAGGAGCACTGAAGCTTTCTTT.

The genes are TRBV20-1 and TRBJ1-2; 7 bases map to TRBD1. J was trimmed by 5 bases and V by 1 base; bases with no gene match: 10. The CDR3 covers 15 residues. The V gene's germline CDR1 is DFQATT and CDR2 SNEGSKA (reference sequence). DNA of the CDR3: TGCAGTGCTAGAGGATCGACAGGGACATCTTATGGCTACACCTTC. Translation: CSARGSTGTSYGYTF.

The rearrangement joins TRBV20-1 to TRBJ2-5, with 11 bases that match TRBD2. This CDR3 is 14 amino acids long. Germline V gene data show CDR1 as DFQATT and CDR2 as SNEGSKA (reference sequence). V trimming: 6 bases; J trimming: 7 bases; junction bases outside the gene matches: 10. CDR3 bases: TGCAGTGCACTAGCGGGAGCCCAGGGGGGGACCCAGTACTTC. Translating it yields CSALAGAQGGTQYF.

The CDR3 loop reads CSASSGVGNTEAFF. The CDR3 DNA reads as TGCAGTGCCAGCAGTGGCGTGGGAAACACTGAAGCTTTCTTT. The chain uses TRBV20-1 and TRBJ1-1, with D unresolved. The V end lost 6 bases, the J end lost 2 bases, and 16 bases lay between the germline ends. The CDR3 extends over 14 amino acids. Looked up from germline, CDR1 is DFQATT and CDR2 is SNEGSKA (reference sequence).

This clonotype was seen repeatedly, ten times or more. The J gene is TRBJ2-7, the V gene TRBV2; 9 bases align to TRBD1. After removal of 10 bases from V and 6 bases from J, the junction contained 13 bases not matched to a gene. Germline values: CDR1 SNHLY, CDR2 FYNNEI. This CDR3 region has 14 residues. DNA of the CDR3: TGTGCCACCGCCGGGCGGGACAGGGCTTCCGAGCAGTACTTC. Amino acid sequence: CATAGRDRASEQYF. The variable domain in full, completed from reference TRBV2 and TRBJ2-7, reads EPEVTQTPSHQVTQMGQEVILRCVPISNHLYFYWYRQILGQKVEFLVSFYNNEISEKSEIFDDQFSVERPDGSNFTLKIRSTKLEDSAMYFCATAGRDRASEQYFGPGTRLTVT.

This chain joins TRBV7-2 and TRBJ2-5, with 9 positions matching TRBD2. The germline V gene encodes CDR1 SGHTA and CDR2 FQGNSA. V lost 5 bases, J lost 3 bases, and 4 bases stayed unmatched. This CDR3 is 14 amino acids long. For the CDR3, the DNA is TGTGCCAGCAGCGACCAGCGGGAGGAAGAGACCCAGTACTTC. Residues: CASSDQREEETQYF.

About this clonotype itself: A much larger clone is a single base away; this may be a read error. This CDR3 is CSVLDGKTDERYF. CDR3 nucleotide sequence: TGCAGCGTTTTAGACGGCAAGACCGACGAGCGGTACTTC. The chain recombines TRBV29-1 with TRBJ2-7, with no clear D. The germline V gene encodes CDR1 SQVTM and CDR2 ANQGSEA. CDR3 size: 13 residues.

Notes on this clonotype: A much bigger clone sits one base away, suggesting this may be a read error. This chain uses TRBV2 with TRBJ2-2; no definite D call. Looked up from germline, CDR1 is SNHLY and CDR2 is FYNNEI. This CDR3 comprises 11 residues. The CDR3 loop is CACSGNGELFF. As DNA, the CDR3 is TGTGCCTGCAGTGGCAACGGGGAGCTGTTTTTT.

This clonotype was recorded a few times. The DNA for the CDR3 is TGTGCCAGCAGCGGAGGGTCGAAAGGAAACACCATATATTTT. This codes for CASSGGSKGNTIYF. The chain is built from TRBV9 and TRBJ1-3; D unclear. The CDR3 length is 14 residues. The germline CDR1 and CDR2 sequences are SGDLS and YYNGEE. The V end was cut by 3 bases, the J end by 4 bases, with 11 bases between.

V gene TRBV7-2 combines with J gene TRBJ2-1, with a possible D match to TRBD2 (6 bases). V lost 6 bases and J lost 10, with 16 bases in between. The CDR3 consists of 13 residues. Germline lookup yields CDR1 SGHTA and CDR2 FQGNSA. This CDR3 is CASRGGGGNEQFF. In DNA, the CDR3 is TGTGCCAGCAGGGGAGGTGGAGGGAACGAGCAGTTCTTC.

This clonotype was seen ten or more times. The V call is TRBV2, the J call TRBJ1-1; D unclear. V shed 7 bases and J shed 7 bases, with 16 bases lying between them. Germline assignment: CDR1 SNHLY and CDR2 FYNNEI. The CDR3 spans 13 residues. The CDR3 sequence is CASIPEGGSEAFF. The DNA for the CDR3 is TGTGCCAGCATACCGGAGGGAGGCAGTGAAGCTTTCTTT.

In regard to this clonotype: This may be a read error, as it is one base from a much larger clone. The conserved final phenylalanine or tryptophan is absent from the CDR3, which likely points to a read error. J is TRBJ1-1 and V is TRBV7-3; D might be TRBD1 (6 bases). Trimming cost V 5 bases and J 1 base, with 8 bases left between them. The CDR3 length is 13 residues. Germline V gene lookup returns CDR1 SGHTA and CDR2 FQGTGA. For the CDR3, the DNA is TGTGCCAGCAGCGACAGGTGGAACACTGAAGCTTTCCTT. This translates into CASSDRWNTEAFL.

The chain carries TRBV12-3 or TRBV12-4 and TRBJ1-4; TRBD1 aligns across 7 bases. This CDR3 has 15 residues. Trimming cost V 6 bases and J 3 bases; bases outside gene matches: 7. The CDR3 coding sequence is TGTGCCAGCAGACCGACAGGGTTCTCTAATGAAAAACTGTTTTTT. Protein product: CASRPTGFSNEKLFF.

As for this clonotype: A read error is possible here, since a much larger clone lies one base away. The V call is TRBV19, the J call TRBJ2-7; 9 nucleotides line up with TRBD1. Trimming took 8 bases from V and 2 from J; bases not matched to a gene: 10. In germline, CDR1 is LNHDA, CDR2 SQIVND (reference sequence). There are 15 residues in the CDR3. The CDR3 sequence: CASGPGQGRPYEQYF. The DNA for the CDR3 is TGTGCCAGTGGTCCGGGACAGGGTAGGCCCTACGAGCAGTACTTC.

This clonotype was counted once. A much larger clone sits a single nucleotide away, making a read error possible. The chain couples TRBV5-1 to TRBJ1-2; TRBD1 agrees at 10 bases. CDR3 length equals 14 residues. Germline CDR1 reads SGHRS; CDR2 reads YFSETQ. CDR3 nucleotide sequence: TGCGCCAGCAGCAGACAGGGGGCAGGGGATGGCCACACCTTC. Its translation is CASSRQGAGDGHTF.

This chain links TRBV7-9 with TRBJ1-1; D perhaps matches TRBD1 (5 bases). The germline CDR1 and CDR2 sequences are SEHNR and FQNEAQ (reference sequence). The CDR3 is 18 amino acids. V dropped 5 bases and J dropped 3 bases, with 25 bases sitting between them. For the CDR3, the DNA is TGTGCCAGCAGCCAAGCCGGGGCCCGAATCCTCGGGGACACTGAAGCTTTCTTT. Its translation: CASSQAGARILGDTEAFF.

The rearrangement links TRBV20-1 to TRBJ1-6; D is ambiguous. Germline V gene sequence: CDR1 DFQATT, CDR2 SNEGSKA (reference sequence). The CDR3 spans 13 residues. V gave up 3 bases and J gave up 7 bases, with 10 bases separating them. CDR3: CSARKGGNSPLHF. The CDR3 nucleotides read TGCAGTGCTAGGAAGGGAGGCAATTCACCCCTCCACTTT.